This TCR beta chain was captured in a study of sequential checkpoint blockade in melanoma. Clones were read by immunoSEQ multiplex PCR, and TCRdb kept only the in-frame ones, dropping some. Of several thousand clones detected, about half appear once; the ten largest clones hold roughly 42%. Sample treatment: randomized to nivolumab then ipilimumab (arm A) or the reverse (arm B). From thawed PBMCs, live CD3+CD8+ cells negative for CD19 and CD56 were sorted. This clone was observed a handful of times. Germline CDR1 and CDR2: SGDLS and YYNGEE. Trimming removed 3 bases at V and 7 bases at J, with 16 bases between. The CDR3 has 15 amino acids.

Sequenced material: CD8+ T cells sorted from blood (inferred from file names), taken from a patient given nivolumab and ipilimumab in sequence. The TCR sequence derives from a human donor with melanoma. The chain combines TRBV9 with TRBJ2-2; a weak D match, TRBD2 (5 bases). The CDR3 spells CASSAGGRSNGELFF. For the CDR3, the DNA is TGTGCCAGCAGCGCCGGAGGTAGAAGTAACGGGGAGCTGTTTTTT.